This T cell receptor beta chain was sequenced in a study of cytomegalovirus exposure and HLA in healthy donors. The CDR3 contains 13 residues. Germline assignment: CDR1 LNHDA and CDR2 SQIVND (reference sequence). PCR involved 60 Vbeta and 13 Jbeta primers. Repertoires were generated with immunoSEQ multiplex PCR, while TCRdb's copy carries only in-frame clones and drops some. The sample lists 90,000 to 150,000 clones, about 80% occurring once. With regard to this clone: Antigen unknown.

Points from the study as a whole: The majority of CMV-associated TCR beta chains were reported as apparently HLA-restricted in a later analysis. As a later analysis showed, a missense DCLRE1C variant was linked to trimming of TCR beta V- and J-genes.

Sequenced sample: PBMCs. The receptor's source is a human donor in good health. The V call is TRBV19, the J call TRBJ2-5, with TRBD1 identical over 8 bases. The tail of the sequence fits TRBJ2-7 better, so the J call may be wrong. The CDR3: CASSTQGAGEQYF. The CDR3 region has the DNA TGTGCCAGTAGTACGCAGGGGGCTGGCGAGCAGTACTTC.